This paragraph covers one T cell receptor (beta chain) sequence. As yet, its antigen is unknown. Germline assignment: CDR1 SEHNR and CDR2 FQNEAQ (reference sequence). The CDR3 is made up of 13 amino acids. The V gene lost 5 bases and the J gene lost 1 base, with 8 bases spanning the gap. The time point is: neoterminal ileum biopsy at postoperative endoscopy, about 6 months after surgery. This sample is drawn from a study of T cell repertoires in ileal Crohn's disease. Across the whole study: Biopsies of the neoterminal ileum at postoperative colonoscopy form M6 samples.

Findings and limits, study-wide: Clonal expansions were more frequent in active smokers than non-smokers at surgery.

TCRB immunosequencing input was roughly 500 nanograms of biopsy DNA per sample. Sequencing used immunoSEQ multiplex PCR; TCRdb keeps in-frame clones, though not all of them. Found here are over 15,000 clones, around 70% of them singletons; the top ten hold about 4.4%. J is TRBJ1-1 and V is TRBV7-9, with D perhaps TRBD1 (5 bases). What was sequenced was ileal tissue. The TCR was taken from an adult with Crohn's disease. The CDR3 DNA is TGTGCCAGCAGCCATCAGGGGAACACTGAAGCTTTCTTT. Translation gives CASSHQGNTEAFF.